The subject of this entry is one T cell receptor (beta chain). The data were obtained in a study of T-cell memory formation after mild COVID-19. The germline V gene encodes CDR1 SGHRS and CDR2 YFSETQ. The CDR3 runs to 19 residues. The V segment lost 1 base and the J segment 8 bases; nucleotides outside the gene matches: 15. MiXCR, run by TCRdb on the 5' RACE reads, gives a single entry per CDR3 protein. This table holds roughly 150,000 distinct CDR3 sequences, 14% found once. The sequencing input was PBMCs or a T cell subset sorted from them (not recorded which). The TCR originated in an adult woman who had mild COVID-19 (a few samples of this study predate the infection). Cell type and time point are not known. The chain uses TRBV5-1 and TRBJ2-1; TRBD2 aligns across 13 bases. The CDR3 DNA reads as TGCGCCAGCAGCTTGAAAGGGTCCGAAACTAGCGGGGGGGCCGATGAGCAGTTCTTC. Protein: CASSLKGSETSGGADEQFF.